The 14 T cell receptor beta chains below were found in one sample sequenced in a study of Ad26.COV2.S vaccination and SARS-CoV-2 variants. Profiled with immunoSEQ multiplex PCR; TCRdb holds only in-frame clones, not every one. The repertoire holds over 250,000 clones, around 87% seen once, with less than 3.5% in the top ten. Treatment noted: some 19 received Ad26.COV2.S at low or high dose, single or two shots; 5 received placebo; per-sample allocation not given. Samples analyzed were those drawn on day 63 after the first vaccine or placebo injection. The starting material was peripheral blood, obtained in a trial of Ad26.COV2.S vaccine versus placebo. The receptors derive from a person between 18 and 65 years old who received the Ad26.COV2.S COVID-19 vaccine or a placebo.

CDR3 amino acids: CASSLFGGGANEQFF. CDR3 in DNA: TGTGCCAGCAGCTTATTCGGCGGGGGGGCCAATGAGCAGTTCTTC. J is TRBJ2-1 and V is TRBV7-6; the match to TRBD2 covers 9 bases. The CDR3 is made up of 15 amino acids. V gave up 2 bases and J gave up 6 bases; unmatched junction bases: 5. Germline lookup yields CDR1 SGHVS and CDR2 FNYEAQ.

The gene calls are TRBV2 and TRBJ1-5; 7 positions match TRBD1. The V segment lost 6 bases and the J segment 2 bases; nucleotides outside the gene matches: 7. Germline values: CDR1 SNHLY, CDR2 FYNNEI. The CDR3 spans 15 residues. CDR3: CASRPQGLGNQPQHF. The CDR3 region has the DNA TGTGCCAGCAGGCCACAGGGGTTGGGCAATCAGCCCCAGCATTTT.

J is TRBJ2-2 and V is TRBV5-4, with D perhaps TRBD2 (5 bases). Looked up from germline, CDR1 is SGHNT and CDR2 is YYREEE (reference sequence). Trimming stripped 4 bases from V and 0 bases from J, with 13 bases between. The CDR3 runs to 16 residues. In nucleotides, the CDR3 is TGTGCCAGCAGCCGTGGAGGCAGAGCGAACACCGGGGAGCTGTTTTTT. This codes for CASSRGGRANTGELFF.

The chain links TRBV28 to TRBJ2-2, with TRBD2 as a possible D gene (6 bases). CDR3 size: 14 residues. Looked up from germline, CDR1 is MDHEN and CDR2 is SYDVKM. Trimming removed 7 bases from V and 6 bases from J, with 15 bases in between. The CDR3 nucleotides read TGTGCCAGCAACGTCGGGAGACCTCCCGGGGAGCTGTTTTTT. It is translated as CASNVGRPPGELFF.

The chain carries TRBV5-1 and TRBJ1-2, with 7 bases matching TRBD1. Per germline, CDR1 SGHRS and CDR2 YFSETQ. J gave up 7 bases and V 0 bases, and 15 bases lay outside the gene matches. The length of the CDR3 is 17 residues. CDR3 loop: CASSLEGNRQGGSGYTF. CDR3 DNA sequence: TGCGCCAGCAGCTTGGAGGGGAACCGACAGGGAGGAAGTGGCTACACCTTC.

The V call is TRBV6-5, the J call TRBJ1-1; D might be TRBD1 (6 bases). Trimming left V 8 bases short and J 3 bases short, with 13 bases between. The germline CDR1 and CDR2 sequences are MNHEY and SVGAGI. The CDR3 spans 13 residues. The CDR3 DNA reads TGTGCCAGCTCGTCCCCAGGGGACACTGAAGCTTTCTTT. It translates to CASSSPGDTEAFF.

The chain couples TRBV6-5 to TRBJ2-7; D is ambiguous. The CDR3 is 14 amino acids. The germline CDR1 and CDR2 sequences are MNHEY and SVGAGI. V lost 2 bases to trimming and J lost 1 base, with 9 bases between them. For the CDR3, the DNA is TGTGCCAGCAGTTACGGGATGGGGTCCTACGAGCAGTACTTC. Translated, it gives CASSYGMGSYEQYF.

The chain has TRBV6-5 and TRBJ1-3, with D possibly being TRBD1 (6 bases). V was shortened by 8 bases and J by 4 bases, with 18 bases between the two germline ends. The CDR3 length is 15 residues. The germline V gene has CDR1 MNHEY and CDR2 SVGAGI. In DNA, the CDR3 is TGTGCCAGCGGGGCCGACAGGCTGGGAGGAAACACCATATATTTT. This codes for CASGADRLGGNTIYF.

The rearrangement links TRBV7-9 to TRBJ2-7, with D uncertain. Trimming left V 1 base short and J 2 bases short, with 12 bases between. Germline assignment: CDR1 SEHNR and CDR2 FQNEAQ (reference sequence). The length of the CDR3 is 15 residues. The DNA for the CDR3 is TGTGCCAGCAGCTTAGGAAGAGGTGACACCTACGAGCAGTACTTC. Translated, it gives CASSLGRGDTYEQYF. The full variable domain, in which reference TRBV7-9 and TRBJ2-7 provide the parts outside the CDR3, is DTGVSQNPRHKITKRGQNVTFRCDPISEHNRLYWYRQTLGQGPEFLTYFQNEAQLEKSRLLSDRFSAERPKGSFSTLEIQRTEQGDSAMYLCASSLGRGDTYEQYFGPGTRLTVT.

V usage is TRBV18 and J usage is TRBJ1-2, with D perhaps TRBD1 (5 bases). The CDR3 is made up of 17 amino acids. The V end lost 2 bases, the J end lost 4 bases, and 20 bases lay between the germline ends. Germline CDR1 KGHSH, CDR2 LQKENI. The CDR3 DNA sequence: TGTGCCAGCTCACCAACCTCCGGGACCCCAAACACCTATGGCTACACCTTC. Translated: CASSPTSGTPNTYGYTF.

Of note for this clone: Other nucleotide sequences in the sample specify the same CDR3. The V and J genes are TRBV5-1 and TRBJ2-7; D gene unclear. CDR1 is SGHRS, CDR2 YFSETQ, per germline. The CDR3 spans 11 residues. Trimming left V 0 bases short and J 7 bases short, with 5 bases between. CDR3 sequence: CASSLGREQYF. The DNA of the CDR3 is TGCGCCAGCAGCTTGGGCCGAGAGCAGTACTTC.

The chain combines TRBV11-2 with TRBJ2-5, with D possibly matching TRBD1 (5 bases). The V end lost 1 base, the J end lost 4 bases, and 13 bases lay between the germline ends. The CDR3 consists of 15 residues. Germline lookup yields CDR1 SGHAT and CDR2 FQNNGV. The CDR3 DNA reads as TGTGCCAGCAGCTTAGCTTTTCAGGGATCAGAGACCCAGTACTTC. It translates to CASSLAFQGSETQYF.

The CDR3 bases are TGTGCCACCAGCAGAGACGGGGAAACAGTTAGCACAGATACGCAGTATTTT. Translated, it gives CATSRDGETVSTDTQYF. J is TRBJ2-3 and V is TRBV15, with D tentatively TRBD2 (5 bases). Trimming removed 0 bases from V and 0 bases from J, with 13 bases in between. This CDR3 region has 17 residues. The germline CDR1 and CDR2 sequences are LNHNV and YYDKDF (reference sequence).

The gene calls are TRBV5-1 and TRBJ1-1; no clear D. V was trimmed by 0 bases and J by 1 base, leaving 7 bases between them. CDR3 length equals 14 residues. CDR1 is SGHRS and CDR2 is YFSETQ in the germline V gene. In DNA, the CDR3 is TGCGCCAGCAGCTTGGAACATCCGAACACTGAAGCTTTCTTT. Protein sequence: CASSLEHPNTEAFF.